These T cell receptor beta chains were read from a single sample in a study of T cell repertoires in cytomegalovirus infection. No antigen has been assigned to these receptors. One entry per CDR3 protein, called by TCRdb with MiXCR from the reads. The table shows roughly 500,000 distinct CDR3 sequences, with roughly a third occurring only once. Sample: cultured PBMCs, taken from culture after CMV antigen stimulation. Receptor source: a human donor in good health (CMV status not recorded). Some clones in this sample may be carry-over from other donors' samples. Both conserved end residues are part of each CDR3. Fields, in order: J gene, D gene, clone size, CDR3 length, V gene, CDR3 protein, CDR3 DNA. A D gene is named only where the DNA matches it firmly. Clone size is not always given. Where it is, it says once, few, many or a class for expanded clones.

TRBJ2-2 . few 22 TRBV4-1 CASSPRGGPSTRGRVHTGELFF TGCGCCAGCAGCCCGAGGGGGGGGCCCTCGACCCGCGGGAGAGTACACACCGGGGAGCTGTTTTTT
TRBJ2-1 TRBD2 few 15 TRBV7-2 CASSPGGGAINEQFF TGTGCCAGCAGCCCGGGGGGGGGGGCAATCAATGAGCAGTTCTTC
TRBJ2-5 . . 11 TRBV29-1 CSVEERETQYF TGCAGCGTTGAAGAAAGAGAGACCCAGTACTTC
TRBJ2-7 TRBD2 . 17 TRBV5-5 CASSGGTSGRTPYEQYF TGTGCCAGCAGCGGGGGGACTAGCGGTCGGACCCCCTACGAGCAGTACTTC
TRBJ1-4 . . 14 TRBV20-1 CSAPIAEGSEKLFF TGCAGTGCTCCTATAGCCGAGGGAAGTGAAAAACTGTTTTTT
TRBJ2-5 . . 16 TRBV7-9 CASSLNPRGIGETQYF TGTGCCAGCAGCTTAAACCCTCGAGGTATCGGAGAGACCCAGTACTTC
TRBJ2-1 . few 17 TRBV6-2/TRBV6-3 CASSTWSGLSSYNEQFF TGTGCCAGCAGTACATGGAGCGGGCTAAGCTCCTACAATGAGCAGTTCTTC
TRBJ1-2 TRBD1 . 18 TRBV6-2/TRBV6-3 CASSSAPGQASGNYGYTF TGTGCCAGCAGTTCGGCTCCGGGACAGGCGTCGGGTAACTATGGCTACACCTTC
TRBJ2-7 . once 13 TRBV9 CASSVGYAGEQYF TGTGCCAGCAGCGTAGGTTACGCCGGCGAGCAGTACTTC
TRBJ2-1 TRBD2 . 14 TRBV7-2 CASSLETSASEQFF TGTGCCAGCAGCTTAGAGACTAGCGCGAGTGAGCAGTTCTTC
TRBJ2-7 TRBD2 . 13 TRBV5-3 CASALAGGGEQYF TGTGCCAGCGCCCTAGCGGGAGGTGGCGAGCAGTACTTC
TRBJ2-5 TRBD2 . 20 TRBV11-2 CASSPPRGLAGAGLGETQYF TGTGCCAGCAGCCCCCCCAGGGGACTAGCGGGAGCCGGGTTAGGGGAGACCCAGTACTTC
TRBJ1-2 TRBD1 . 14 TRBV19 CASSIDRGVFGYTF TGTGCCAGTAGTATCGACAGGGGGGTTTTTGGCTACACCTTC
TRBJ2-1 TRBD2 . 15 TRBV4-3 CASTPSHGRYNEQFF TGCGCCAGCACCCCATCCCACGGGAGGTACAATGAGCAGTTCTTC
TRBJ2-3 TRBD2 . 14 TRBV20-1 CSARQVAGLDTQYF TGCAGTGCTAGACAAGTAGCGGGGCTAGATACGCAGTATTTT
TRBJ1-2 TRBD1 . 16 TRBV4-1 CASSQGWKGTGYGYTF TGTGCCAGCAGCCAAGGATGGAAGGGGACAGGGTATGGCTACACCTTC
TRBJ1-5 . many 15 TRBV7-9 CASSSTGRFNQPQHF TGTGCCAGCAGCTCGACAGGAAGATTCAATCAGCCCCAGCATTTT
TRBJ2-1 TRBD2 few 20 TRBV10-3 CAISESKAGTSGRGPNEQFF TGTGCCATCAGTGAGTCGAAGGCTGGGACTAGCGGGAGGGGGCCCAATGAGCAGTTCTTC
TRBJ1-2 . . 14 TRBV4-3 CASSQAMTNYGYTF TGCGCCAGCAGCCAAGCAATGACTAACTATGGCTACACCTTC
TRBJ2-5 . . 16 TRBV11-2 CASSLGWGALQETQYF TGTGCCAGCAGCTTGGGGTGGGGGGCACTCCAAGAGACCCAGTACTTC
TRBJ1-5 . . 14 TRBV7-2 CASSFKGRDQPQHF TGTGCCAGCAGCTTTAAGGGGAGGGATCAGCCCCAGCATTTT
TRBJ1-1 . once 13 TRBV5-4 CASSSPARREAFF TGTGCCAGCAGCTCACCCGCGAGGAGGGAAGCTTTCTTT
TRBJ1-2 . . 17 TRBV15 CATSRGSLGSPNYGYTF TGTGCCACCAGCAGAGGCTCATTAGGATCTCCTAACTATGGCTACACCTTC
TRBJ1-5 . few 15 TRBV12-3/TRBV12-4 CASSFLAVNNQPQHF TGTGCCAGCAGTTTCCTCGCAGTCAACAATCAGCCCCAGCATTTT
TRBJ2-6 . few 18 TRBV11-2 CASRHLVGHDSGANVLTF TGTGCCAGCAGACATTTGGTGGGTCACGACTCTGGGGCCAACGTCCTGACTTTC
TRBJ1-6 . . 12 TRBV27 CASSLWGAPLHF TGTGCCAGCAGTTTATGGGGGGCACCCCTCCACTTT
TRBJ1-2 . few 13 TRBV28 CASSPTSGDGYTF TGTGCCAGCAGCCCAACCTCGGGGGATGGCTACACCTTC
TRBJ1-1 . . 16 TRBV12-3/TRBV12-4 CASSLTLRTVNTEAFF TGTGCCAGCAGTTTAACATTGAGGACAGTGAACACTGAAGCTTTCTTT
TRBJ1-2 . few 15 TRBV7-9 CASSSGTPVNYGYTF TGTGCCAGCAGCTCCGGGACACCCGTTAACTATGGCTACACCTTC
TRBJ2-1 TRBD1 . 16 TRBV28 CASSDQDRGVVNEQFF TGTGCCAGCAGTGATCAGGACAGGGGGGTGGTCAATGAGCAGTTCTTC
TRBJ1-5 . . 13 TRBV12-3/TRBV12-4 CASSWTVNQPQHF TGTGCCAGCAGCTGGACAGTCAATCAGCCCCAGCATTTT
TRBJ2-7 TRBD1 few 14 TRBV2 CASRQGQIPYEQYF TGTGCCAGCAGACAGGGGCAGATCCCCTACGAGCAGTACTTC
TRBJ1-5 . few 14 TRBV7-9 CASSSGQINQPQHF TGTGCCAGCAGCTCTGGACAGATCAATCAGCCCCAGCATTTT
TRBJ2-1 . once 15 TRBV6-8 CATSGASGFGDEQFF TGTGCCACGTCGGGGGCTAGCGGATTTGGGGATGAGCAGTTCTTC
TRBJ2-1 TRBD2 many 16 TRBV7-2 CASSPRSASGRNEQFF TGTGCCAGCAGCCCCCGAAGCGCTAGCGGAAGGAATGAGCAGTTCTTC
TRBJ2-5 TRBD1 . 15 TRBV5-1 CASSINDRAQETQYF TGCGCCAGCAGCATCAACGACAGGGCCCAAGAGACCCAGTACTTC
TRBJ1-2 TRBD1 many 15 TRBV7-2 CASSLGQGALYGYTF TGTGCCAGCAGCTTAGGACAGGGGGCTCTCTATGGCTACACCTTC
TRBJ1-4 TRBD1 . 14 TRBV5-1 CASRGTGRGEKLFF TGCGCCAGCAGGGGGACAGGGCGAGGTGAAAAACTGTTTTTT
TRBJ2-3 . . 12 TRBV19 CASSIYTNTQYF TGTGCCAGTAGTATATATACAAATACGCAGTATTTT
TRBJ2-3 TRBD2 . 16 TRBV6-6 CASSYWGGGSTDTQYF TGTGCCAGCAGTTACTGGGGCGGGGGTAGCACAGATACGCAGTATTTT
TRBJ1-1 TRBD1 few 14 TRBV10-3 CAISSQGENTEAFF TGTGCCATCAGCTCACAGGGGGAAAACACTGAAGCTTTCTTT
TRBJ1-1 . . 15 TRBV12-3/TRBV12-4 CASSLGWDGDTEAFF TGTGCCAGCAGTTTAGGGTGGGATGGGGACACTGAAGCTTTCTTT
TRBJ2-7 TRBD1 few 15 TRBV28 CASSSGQGSSYEQYF TGTGCCAGCAGTTCCGGACAGGGGAGCTCCTACGAGCAGTACTTC
TRBJ2-3 . few 15 TRBV7-2 CASSSPRPRTDTQYF TGTGCCAGCAGCTCCCCCCGACCCCGCACAGATACGCAGTATTTT
TRBJ2-2 TRBD2 many 16 TRBV7-7 CASSALAGPNTGELFF TGTGCCAGCAGCGCCCTAGCGGGGCCGAACACCGGGGAGCTGTTTTTT
TRBJ2-3 TRBD2 few 17 TRBV4-3 CASSQTVTSGRGDTQYF TGCGCCAGCAGCCAGACGGTTACTAGCGGGAGGGGAGATACGCAGTATTTT
TRBJ2-1 . many 14 TRBV7-2 CASSFVGGRDEQFF TGTGCCAGCAGCTTTGTGGGAGGAAGAGATGAGCAGTTCTTC
TRBJ2-1 . . 12 TRBV5-1 CASTSLANEQFF TGCGCCAGCACGAGCCTTGCGAATGAGCAGTTCTTC
TRBJ2-1 TRBD2 few 17 TRBV6-8 CASSITSGRVSPNEQFF TGTGCCAGCAGTATTACTAGCGGGAGGGTTAGTCCCAATGAGCAGTTCTTC
TRBJ1-6 . . 16 TRBV19 CASSESAARDNSPLHF TGTGCCAGTAGTGAATCAGCCGCCCGAGATAATTCACCCCTCCACTTT
TRBJ1-5 . few 16 TRBV11-1 CASSFIGGCDNQPQHF TGTGCCAGCAGCTTTATTGGGGGATGTGACAATCAGCCCCAGCATTTT
TRBJ2-3 TRBD2 few 15 TRBV7-2 CASSPRLAGGDTQYF TGTGCCAGCAGCCCACGACTAGCGGGAGGTGATACGCAGTATTTT
TRBJ1-2 . . 13 TRBV6-5 CASSSSGTYGYTF TGTGCCAGCAGCTCCTCCGGGACCTATGGCTACACCTTC
TRBJ2-3 TRBD1 . 13 TRBV12-5 CASAEGAADTQYF TGTGCTAGTGCCGAGGGGGCTGCAGATACGCAGTATTTT